This T cell receptor (beta chain) is from a study of blood T cell repertoires in COVID-19 (dated by TCRdb to about 2020). In the study overall: Samples covering the acute and convalescent phases of COVID-19 were provided by collaborators in the United States, Italy and Spain. The dataset comprised deeply sampled blood TCRbeta repertoires from subjects exposed to, actively infected with, or recovered from COVID-19. The sample metadata nearly always contained a de-identified subject ID, COVID-19 status, age in years and sex. Samples were obtained from the ongoing ImmuneRACE study (first 160 participants) and from about 1,300 subjects provided by 6 global collaborators. The material from the prospective study consisted of cDNA or gDNA derived from T cells, B-cell-depleted T cells, or PBMCs. The repertoires were released in a freely available public database meant as a resource for research on the immune response to SARS-CoV-2. Where HLA class I and class II types were available, the types were taken from metadata supplied by the sample provider, not from assay-based typing.

According to the germline V gene, CDR1 reads WSHSY and CDR2 reads SAAADI. V is clipped by 6 bases and J by 0 bases, and the sequence between their germline boundaries is 9 bases long. The CDR3 holds 15 amino acids from the cysteine to the phenylalanine. Solely the CDR3 DNA is kept, with 45 bases framed from the first base. The immunoSEQ Assay, a bias-controlled multiplex PCR, was used to amplify TCRbeta CDR3 regions from genomic DNA. The original pipeline was this. Nucleated cell counts per sample were estimated from amplification of reference gene primers within the assay. To quantify the absolute abundance of each unique TCRbeta CDR3 rearrangement, sequence reads were collapsed and filtered. For each sample, productive Simpson clonality was calculated as the square root of Simpson's diversity index across productive rearrangements. Sourced from immuneACCESS, this table was stored by TCRdb with only in-frame sequences that have V and J called. A share of the clones is absent; for the studies checked, an unresolved V gene accounts for under half, and the remainder has no known explanation. Clone size and V and J calls were adopted from that table, with D and trimming inferred from the DNA. This sample has about 120,000 clones in its table, and 80% to 90% of those were observed once. 12% of the sample is held by the ten biggest clonotypes.

As concerns this clone: The specificity of this receptor is unknown. Qualities for individual bases were not recorded, and no much larger clone is one base off.

General conclusions and limits of the study: The amount of clinical and demographic metadata varied by source and participant and was provided uncurated.

Each collaborating institution followed its own protocols to collect whole blood in K2EDTA tubes. For TCRbeta analysis, collaborators shipped samples in one of three forms: frozen whole blood, isolated PBMCs, or DNA extracted from either of those sample types. The chain is made from TRBV10-2 and TRBJ1-6; tentative D gene TRBD1, with 5 bases matching. Sequenced material: peripheral blood. The source is a human donor in a cohort sampled during active COVID-19. CDR3 loop: CASRQGNSYNSPLHF. The DNA sequence follows: TGCGCCAGCAGGCAGGGTAACTCCTATAATTCACCCCTCCACTTT.